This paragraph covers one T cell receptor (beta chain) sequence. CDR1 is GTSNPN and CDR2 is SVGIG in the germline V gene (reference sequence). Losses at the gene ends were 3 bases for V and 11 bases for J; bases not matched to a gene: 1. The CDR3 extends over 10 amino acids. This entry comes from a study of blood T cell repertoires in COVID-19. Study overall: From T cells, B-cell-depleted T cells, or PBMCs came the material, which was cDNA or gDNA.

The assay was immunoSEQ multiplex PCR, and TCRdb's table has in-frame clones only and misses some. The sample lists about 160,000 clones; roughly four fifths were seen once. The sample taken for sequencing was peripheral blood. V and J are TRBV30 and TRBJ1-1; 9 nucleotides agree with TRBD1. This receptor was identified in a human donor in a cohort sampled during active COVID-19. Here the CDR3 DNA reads TGTGCCTGGAGGGGGACAGGGGCTTTCTTT. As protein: CAWRGTGAFF.